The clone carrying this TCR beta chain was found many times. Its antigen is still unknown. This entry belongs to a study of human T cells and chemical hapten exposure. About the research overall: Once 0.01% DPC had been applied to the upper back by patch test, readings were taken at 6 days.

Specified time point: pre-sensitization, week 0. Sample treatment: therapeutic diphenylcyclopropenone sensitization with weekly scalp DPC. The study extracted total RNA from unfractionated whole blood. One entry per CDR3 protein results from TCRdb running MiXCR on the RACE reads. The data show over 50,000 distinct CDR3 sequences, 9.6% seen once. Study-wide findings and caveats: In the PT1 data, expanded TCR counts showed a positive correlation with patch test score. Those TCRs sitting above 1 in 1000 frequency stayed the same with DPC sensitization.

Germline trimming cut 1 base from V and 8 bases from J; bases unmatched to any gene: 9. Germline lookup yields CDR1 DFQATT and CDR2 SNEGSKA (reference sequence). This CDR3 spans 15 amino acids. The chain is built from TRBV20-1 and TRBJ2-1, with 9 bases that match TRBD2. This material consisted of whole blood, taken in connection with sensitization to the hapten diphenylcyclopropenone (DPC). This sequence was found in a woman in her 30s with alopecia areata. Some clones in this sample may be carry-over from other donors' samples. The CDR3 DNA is TGCAGTGCTAGAGTAGGGGCGGGGGGGCGCCATGAGCAGTTCTTC. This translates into CSARVGAGGRHEQFF.